These T cell receptor beta chains were read from a single sample in a study of cytomegalovirus exposure and HLA in healthy donors. Generated by immunoSEQ multiplex PCR, the TCRdb table keeps only in-frame clones and is missing some. The sample carries under 150,000 clones, around 85% recorded once. The sequencing sample was made of PBMCs. The origin of the receptors is a woman in her thirties in good health and CMV-seropositive. CDR3s include the opening cysteine and the closing phenylalanine or tryptophan. The order of the fields is D gene, V gene, J gene, clone size, CDR3 protein, CDR3 DNA. A D gene is named only where the DNA matches it firmly. Not every row has a clone size; where given, it reads once, few, many or a size class.

.,TRBV29-1,TRBJ1-4,.,CSVGLRLNEKLFF,TGCAGCGTGGGGCTCCGGCTTAATGAAAAACTGTTTTTT
TRBD2,TRBV9,TRBJ2-3,.,CASSGKAGGTTDTQYF,TGTGCCAGCAGCGGGAAAGCGGGGGGGACCACAGATACGCAGTATTTT
.,TRBV7-8,TRBJ2-2,.,CASSLAVKGANTGELFF,TGTGCCAGCAGCTTAGCGGTTAAGGGAGCGAACACCGGGGAGCTGTTTTTT
.,TRBV6-6,TRBJ2-2,.,CANRERTGELFF,TGTGCCAACAGGGAGAGAACCGGGGAGCTGTTTTTT
TRBD1,TRBV9,TRBJ2-6,.,CASSVRGDRAGANVLTF,TGTGCCAGCAGCGTGAGAGGGGACAGGGCTGGGGCCAACGTCCTGACTTTC
TRBD2,TRBV6-1,TRBJ2-2,.,CASSGGGGQGTGELFF,TGTGCCAGCAGTGGGGGCGGGGGGCAAGGCACCGGGGAGCTGTTTTTT
.,TRBV27,TRBJ1-5,.,CASSEKSTGRGNQPQHF,TGTGCCAGCAGTGAAAAATCCACAGGGCGCGGCAATCAGCCCCAGCATTTT
.,TRBV7-6,TRBJ2-1,once,CASSFPYNEQFF,TGTGCCAGCAGCTTTCCATACAATGAGCAGTTCTTC
.,TRBV6-4,TRBJ1-1,.,CASSDWGGTEAFF,TGTGCCAGCAGTGACTGGGGGGGCACTGAAGCTTTCTTT
TRBD2,TRBV5-1,TRBJ2-3,.,CASTQVVAGATDTQYF,TGCGCCAGCACCCAGGTGGTAGCGGGTGCCACAGATACGCAGTATTTT
TRBD2,TRBV4-1,TRBJ2-1,.,CASSSSSGTRGRDEQFF,TGCGCCAGCAGCTCGTCCTCCGGGACTAGGGGTAGAGATGAGCAGTTCTTC
TRBD2,TRBV9,TRBJ2-1,.,CASSVGASGNNEQFF,TGTGCCAGCAGCGTAGGGGCTAGCGGGAACAATGAGCAGTTCTTC
.,TRBV5-1,TRBJ2-7,few,CASSLEQTYEQYF,TGCGCCAGCAGCTTGGAACAGACCTACGAGCAGTACTTC
TRBD1,TRBV18,TRBJ2-7,.,CASSPGTGGPEQYF,TGTGCCAGCTCACCAGGGACAGGGGGACCCGAGCAGTACTTC
TRBD2,TRBV13,TRBJ2-3,.,CASSWLAGGLTDTQYF,TGTGCCAGCAGCTGGCTAGCGGGGGGGCTCACAGATACGCAGTATTTT
.,TRBV5-6,TRBJ2-1,once,CASSLGTSLVYNEQFF,TGTGCCAGCAGCTTGGGGACATCCCTGGTTTACAATGAGCAGTTCTTC
.,TRBV28,TRBJ2-5,.,CASSAPQRHPFSAETQYF,TGTGCCAGCAGTGCCCCCCAGCGACACCCATTTAGCGCGGAGACCCAGTACTTC
TRBD2,TRBV9,TRBJ2-3,.,CASSVSGGEYTQYF,TGTGCCAGCAGCGTAAGCGGGGGGGAGTATACGCAGTATTTT
TRBD1,TRBV5-1,TRBJ1-2,few,CASSTGTGENTF,TGCGCCAGCAGCACCGGGACAGGGGAGAATACCTTC
.,TRBV5-1,TRBJ1-1,.,CASSTPAGGGAEAFF,TGCGCCAGCAGTACCCCTGCGGGGGGAGGGGCTGAAGCTTTCTTT
TRBD1,TRBV6-5,TRBJ2-7,.,CASSGTGSPEQYF,TGTGCCAGCTCTGGGACAGGGTCCCCCGAGCAGTACTTC
.,TRBV5-1,TRBJ1-6,.,CASSSLPSGNNSPLHF,TGCGCCAGCAGCTCCCTCCCCTCAGGCAATAATTCACCCCTCCACTTT
.,TRBV30,TRBJ1-1,.,CARAGWNTEAFF,TGTGCCAGGGCGGGGTGGAACACTGAAGCTTTCTTT
.,TRBV7-3,TRBJ2-1,.,CASSLYPDSTQFF,TGTGCCAGCAGCTTATATCCGGACTCAACTCAGTTCTTC
.,TRBV10-3,TRBJ2-1,.,CAISGRETYNEQFF,TGTGCCATCAGTGGAAGGGAGACCTACAATGAGCAGTTCTTC
.,TRBV5-1,TRBJ1-4,.,CASSPSSGARREKLFF,TGCGCCAGCAGCCCCTCCAGTGGGGCGCGGCGTGAAAAACTGTTTTTT
TRBD2,TRBV28,TRBJ2-7,.,CASSGTSGGSRPYEQYF,TGTGCCAGTTCAGGGACTAGCGGGGGGTCCCGCCCCTACGAGCAGTACTTC
.,TRBV10-3,TRBJ2-2,.,CAISESNGGELFF,TGTGCCATCAGTGAGTCGAACGGCGGGGAGCTGTTTTTT
.,TRBV5-1,TRBJ1-1,.,CASSLDRQNTEAFF,TGCGCCAGCAGCTTGGACAGGCAGAACACTGAAGCTTTCTTT
TRBD1,TRBV6-5,TRBJ1-5,once,CASRPQGDWNQPQHF,TGTGCCAGCAGACCACAGGGGGATTGGAATCAGCCCCAGCATTTT
.,TRBV7-9,TRBJ2-1,.,CASSWTAYNEQFF,TGTGCCAGCAGCTGGACAGCCTACAATGAGCAGTTCTTC
TRBD1,TRBV6-1,TRBJ1-1,.,CASSLTGGTEAFF,TGTGCCAGCAGCTTGACAGGGGGCACTGAAGCTTTCTTT
TRBD1,TRBV9,TRBJ1-4,.,CASSVTGSGEKLFF,TGTGCCAGCAGCGTGACAGGGAGTGGTGAAAAACTGTTTTTT
TRBD2,TRBV5-1,TRBJ2-5,once,CASSLFLAGGEETQYF,TGCGCCAGCAGCCTTTTCCTAGCGGGAGGAGAAGAGACCCAGTACTTC
TRBD1,TRBV28,TRBJ1-1,.,CASSNEATGGRRAFF,TGTGCCAGCAGTAACGAGGCGACAGGGGGGAGGAGGGCTTTCTTT
.,TRBV5-1,TRBJ1-2,.,CASSFDPGGQNYGYTF,TGCGCCAGCAGCTTCGATCCGGGGGGGCAGAACTATGGCTACACCTTC
TRBD1,TRBV15,TRBJ2-3,.,CATSSLPGGGQGTDTQYF,TGTGCCACCAGCAGCCTTCCAGGGGGGGGACAGGGAACAGATACGCAGTATTTT
.,TRBV2,TRBJ1-1,once,CASSAQPNTEAFF,TGTGCCAGCAGTGCACAGCCAAACACTGAAGCTTTCTTT
.,TRBV27,TRBJ1-3,.,CASRGGVRNTIYF,TGTGCCAGCAGAGGAGGAGTCCGCAACACCATATATTTT
.,TRBV19,TRBJ2-7,once,CASSKSRGEQYF,TGTGCCAGTAGTAAAAGCCGGGGAGAGCAGTACTTC
TRBD2,TRBV4-1,TRBJ2-7,.,CASSFGTSGTYEQYF,TGCGCCAGCAGCTTCGGGACTAGCGGGACCTACGAGCAGTACTTC
.,TRBV9,TRBJ2-5,.,CASSVAAGVYQETQYF,TGTGCCAGCAGCGTAGCTGCGGGTGTGTACCAAGAGACCCAGTACTTC
.,TRBV19,TRBJ2-3,.,CASKAVSTDTQYF,TGTGCCAGTAAGGCGGTAAGCACAGATACGCAGTATTTT
.,TRBV7-9,TRBJ2-3,.,CASSLAPGGTDTQYF,TGTGCCAGCAGCTTAGCCCCGGGTGGCACAGATACGCAGTATTTT
.,TRBV2,TRBJ2-7,.,CASRRDTQTEEQYF,TGTGCCAGCCGTAGGGACACCCAGACGGAGGAGCAGTACTTC
TRBD2,TRBV28,TRBJ2-7,once,CASSPPRGGAPYEQYF,TGTGCCAGCAGTCCTCCCCGCGGGGGGGCCCCCTACGAGCAGTACTTC
TRBD2,TRBV28,TRBJ2-5,.,CASSSRLAGVETQYF,TGTGCCAGCAGTTCTCGACTAGCGGGAGTAGAGACCCAGTACTTC
TRBD2,TRBV29-1,TRBJ2-2,.,CSVALGLAPTGELFF,TGCAGCGTTGCTCTAGGACTAGCACCCACCGGGGAGCTGTTTTTT
.,TRBV18,TRBJ1-5,few,CASSPEQGNPQHF,TGTGCCAGCTCACCAGAGCAGGGCAACCCCCAGCATTTT
.,TRBV9,TRBJ2-3,.,CASSVAGRVPDTQYF,TGTGCCAGCAGCGTAGCTGGGCGCGTTCCAGATACGCAGTATTTT
.,TRBV29-1,TRBJ1-4,once,CSVSLGGREKLFF,TGCAGCGTTTCTTTGGGAGGGCGTGAAAAACTGTTTTTT
.,TRBV28,TRBJ1-1,.,CASSLVLYEAFF,TGTGCCAGCAGTTTGGTACTCTATGAAGCTTTCTTT
.,TRBV5-6,TRBJ1-5,.,CASSSLQGGGNQPQHF,TGTGCCAGCAGCTCGTTGCAAGGAGGGGGCAATCAGCCCCAGCATTTT
.,TRBV19,TRBJ1-1,few,CASFRGANTEAFF,TGTGCCAGTTTCAGGGGAGCGAACACTGAAGCTTTCTTT
.,TRBV6-1,TRBJ2-1,.,CASNTESRDEQFF,TGTGCCAGCAATACGGAGAGTAGAGATGAGCAGTTCTTC
TRBD2,TRBV19,TRBJ2-7,.,CASSTSGTRYEQYF,TGTGCCAGTAGTACGAGCGGGACGCGGTACGAGCAGTACTTC
.,TRBV30,TRBJ1-1,.,CAWSPQQGNTEAFF,TGTGCCTGGAGTCCTCAACAGGGGAACACTGAAGCTTTCTTT
TRBD2,TRBV18,TRBJ2-3,.,CASAKRGSEGDTQYF,TGTGCCAGCGCAAAGCGGGGGTCCGAGGGGGATACGCAGTATTTT
TRBD2,TRBV6-1,TRBJ2-3,.,CASSATSGSTDTQYF,TGTGCCAGCAGTGCGACTAGCGGTAGCACAGATACGCAGTATTTT